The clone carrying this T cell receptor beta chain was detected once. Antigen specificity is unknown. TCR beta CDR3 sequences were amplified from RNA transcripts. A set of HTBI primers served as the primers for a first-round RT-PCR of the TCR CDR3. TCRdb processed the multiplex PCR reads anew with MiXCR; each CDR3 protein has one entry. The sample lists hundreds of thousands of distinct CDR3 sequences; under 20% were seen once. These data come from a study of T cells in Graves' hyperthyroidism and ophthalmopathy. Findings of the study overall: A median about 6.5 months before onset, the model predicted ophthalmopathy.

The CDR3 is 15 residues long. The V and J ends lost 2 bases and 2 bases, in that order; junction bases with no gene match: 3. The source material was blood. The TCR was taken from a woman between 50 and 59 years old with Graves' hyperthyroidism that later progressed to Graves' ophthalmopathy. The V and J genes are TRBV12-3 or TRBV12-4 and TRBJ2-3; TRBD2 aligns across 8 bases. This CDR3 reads CASSLFSGATDTQYF. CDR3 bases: TGTGCCAGCAGTTTATTTAGCGGGGCCACAGATACGCAGTATTTT.